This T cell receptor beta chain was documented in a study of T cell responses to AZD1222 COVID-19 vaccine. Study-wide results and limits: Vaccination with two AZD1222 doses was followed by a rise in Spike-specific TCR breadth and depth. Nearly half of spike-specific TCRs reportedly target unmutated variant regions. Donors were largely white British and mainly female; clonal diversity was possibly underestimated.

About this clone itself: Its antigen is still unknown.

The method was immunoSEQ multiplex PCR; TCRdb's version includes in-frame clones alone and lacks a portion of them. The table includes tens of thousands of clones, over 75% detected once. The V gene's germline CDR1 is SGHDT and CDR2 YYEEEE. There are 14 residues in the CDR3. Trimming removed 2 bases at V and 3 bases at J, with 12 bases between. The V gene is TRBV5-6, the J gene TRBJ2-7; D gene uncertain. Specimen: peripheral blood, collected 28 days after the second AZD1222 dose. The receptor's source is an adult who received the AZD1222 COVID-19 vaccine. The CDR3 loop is CASSFGTDLYEQYF. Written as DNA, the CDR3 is TGTGCCAGCAGCTTCGGTACGGATCTCTACGAGCAGTACTTC.